This TCR beta chain was sequenced for a study of T cell responses to AZD1222 COVID-19 vaccine. The study, taken as a whole, reports: Baseline seropositives among AZD1222 recipients totaled only five or six.

Data came from immunoSEQ multiplex PCR; TCRdb stores just in-frame clones and leaves some out. The profile covers some 120,000 clones, with more than 85% appearing a single time and about 3% taken by the ten largest. With regard to this clone: Its antigen is unidentified.

Sequencing used peripheral blood, obtained 28 days after the second AZD1222 dose. The clonotype originates from an adult who received the AZD1222 COVID-19 vaccine.

CDR3 loop: CASSQSSDRATNEKLFF. The CDR3, as DNA: TGCGCCAGCAGCCAATCCTCCGACAGGGCCACTAATGAAAAACTGTTTTTT. The rearrangement links TRBV4-3 to TRBJ1-4, with TRBD1 identical over 7 bases. With 2 bases clipped from V and 2 bases from J, the junction kept 8 bases outside the gene matches. Germline loops: CDR1 LGHNA, CDR2 YSLEER. The CDR3 covers 17 residues.